The present T cell receptor beta chain was sequenced within a study of response to subunit inactivated influenza vaccine. This clonotype turned up a few times. TCRdb independently ran MiXCR on the RT-PCR reads; one entry per CDR3 protein. The sample records some 540,000 distinct CDR3 sequences, under 25% being singletons. Trimming took 5 bases from V and 7 from J, leaving 14 bases between them. Germline assignment: CDR1 MRHNA and CDR2 SNTAGT. CDR3 length: 13 amino acids. Separately, the same data were catalogued under a study of T cells expressing NK-cell markers. This second study says: A 5'RACE template switching approach incorporating UMIs was used to make TCR beta cDNA. In several experiments, sorting was confined to alpha-beta TCR T cells through use of an anti-gamma-delta TCR antibody.

The sequencing here drew on CD4+ T cells sorted from PBMCs, taken roughly 12 days after vaccination. This chain joins TRBV6-4 and TRBJ2-5; no reliable D call. This clonotype was obtained from a man in his fifties who received an inactivated influenza vaccine. This CDR3 reads CASSPETSGTQYF. CDR3 nucleotide sequence: TGTGCCAGCAGTCCAGAGACGAGTGGGACCCAGTACTTC.